This T cell receptor delta chain emerged from a study of gamma-delta T cells after stem cell transplantation. With respect to this clone: This likely stems from a read error, as it lies one base from a far larger clone. The sample carries other DNA sequences with the same CDR3.

TCRdb re-called clones from the RT-PCR reads using CATT. The table shows hundreds of delta-chain clones, with roughly 6.7% occurring only once. Germline V gene sequence: CDR1 GEAIGNYY, CDR2 EKD. The CDR3 spans 17 residues. The chain joins TRDV2 to TRDJ1, with 11 positions matching TRDD3. The source of this sequence is a human donor. It is not recorded whose cells these are; they may come from a transplant donor. Source material: gamma-delta T cells. The CDR3 nucleotides read TGTGCCTGTGACAAAACCCGATGGGGGATACGCACGGGTAAACTAATCTTT. Translation gives CACDKTRWGIRTGKLIF.